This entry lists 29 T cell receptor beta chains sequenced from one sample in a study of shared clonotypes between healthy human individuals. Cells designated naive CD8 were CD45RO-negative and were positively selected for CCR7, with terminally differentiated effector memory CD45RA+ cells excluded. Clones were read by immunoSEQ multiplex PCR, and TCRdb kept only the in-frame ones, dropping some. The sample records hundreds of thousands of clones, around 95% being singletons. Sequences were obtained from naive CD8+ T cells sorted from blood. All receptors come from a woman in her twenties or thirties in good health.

CDR3 nucleotide sequence: TGTGCCAGCAGCCCAGGAGAGTCCTACGAGCAGTACTTC. Residues: CASSPGESYEQYF. This chain links TRBV7-9 with TRBJ2-7; D is unresolved. Deletions cut 5 bases from V and 1 base from J, with 9 bases between. The CDR3 sequence is 13 residues long. The germline CDR1 and CDR2 sequences are SEHNR and FQNEAQ (reference sequence).

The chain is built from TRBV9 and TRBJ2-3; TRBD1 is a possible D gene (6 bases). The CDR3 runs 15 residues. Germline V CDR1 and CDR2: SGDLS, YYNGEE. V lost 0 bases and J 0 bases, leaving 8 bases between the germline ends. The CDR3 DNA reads TGTGCCAGCAGCGTAGTGGGGGCGAGCACAGATACGCAGTATTTT. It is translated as CASSVVGASTDTQYF. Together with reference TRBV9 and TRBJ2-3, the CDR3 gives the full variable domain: DSGVTQTPKHLITATGQRVTLRCSPRSGDLSVYWYQQSLDQGLQFLIQYYNGEERAKGNILERFSAQQFPDLHSELNLSSLELGDSALYFCASSVVGASTDTQYFGPGTRLTVL.

CDR3 protein: CSAPGASGGYNEQFF. The CDR3 coding sequence is TGCAGCGCCCCTGGAGCTAGCGGGGGATACAATGAGCAGTTCTTC. The rearrangement uses TRBV29-1 and TRBJ2-1; 10 nucleotides align to TRBD2. Germline assignment: CDR1 SQVTM and CDR2 ANQGSEA. V was pared by 7 bases and J by 4 bases, with 10 bases of the junction left unmatched. CDR3 length equals 15 residues.

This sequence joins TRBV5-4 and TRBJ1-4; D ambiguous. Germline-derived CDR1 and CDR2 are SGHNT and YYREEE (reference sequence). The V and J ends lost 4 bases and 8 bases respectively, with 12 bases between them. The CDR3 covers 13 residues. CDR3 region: CASSAGEEEKLFF. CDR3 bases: TGTGCCAGCAGCGCCGGGGAGGAGGAAAAACTGTTTTTT.

Here the CDR3 DNA reads TGTGCCAGCTCACCAGACAGGGGAACCTACGAGCAGTACTTC. Protein sequence: CASSPDRGTYEQYF. This chain uses TRBV18 with TRBJ2-7; the match to TRBD1 covers 8 bases. With V trimmed by 2 bases and J by 2 bases, 2 bases remained unmatched. Germline loops: CDR1 KGHSH, CDR2 LQKENI. This CDR3 has 14 residues. The variable domain in full, completed from reference TRBV18 and TRBJ2-7, reads NAGVMQNPRHLVRRRGQEARLRCSPMKGHSHVYWYRQLPEEGLKFMVYLQKENIIDESGMPKERFSAEFPKEGPSILRIQQVVRGDSAAYFCASSPDRGTYEQYFGPGTRLTVT.

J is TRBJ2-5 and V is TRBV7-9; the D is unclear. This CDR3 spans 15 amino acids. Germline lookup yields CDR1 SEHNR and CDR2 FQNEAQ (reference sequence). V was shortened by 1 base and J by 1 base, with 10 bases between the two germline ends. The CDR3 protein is CASSLGSDSQETQYF. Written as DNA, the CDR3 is TGTGCCAGCAGCTTAGGGTCAGATTCCCAAGAGACCCAGTACTTC.

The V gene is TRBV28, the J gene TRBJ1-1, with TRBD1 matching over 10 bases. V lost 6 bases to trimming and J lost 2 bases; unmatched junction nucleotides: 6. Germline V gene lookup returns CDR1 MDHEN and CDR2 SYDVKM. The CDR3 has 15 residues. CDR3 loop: CASRDRGKENTEAFF. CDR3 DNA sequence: TGTGCCAGCAGGGACAGGGGGAAAGAAAACACTGAAGCTTTCTTT.

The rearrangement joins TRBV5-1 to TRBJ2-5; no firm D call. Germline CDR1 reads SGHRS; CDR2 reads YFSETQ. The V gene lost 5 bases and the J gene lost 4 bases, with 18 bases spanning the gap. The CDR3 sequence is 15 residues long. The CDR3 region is CASRTGEVWVETQYF. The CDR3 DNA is TGCGCCAGCAGAACTGGTGAGGTATGGGTAGAGACCCAGTACTTC.

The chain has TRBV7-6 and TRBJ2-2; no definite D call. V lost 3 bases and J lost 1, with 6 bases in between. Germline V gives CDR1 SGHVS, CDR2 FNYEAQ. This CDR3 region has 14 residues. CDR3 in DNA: TGTGCCAGCAGCTTTCAAGAGAACACCGGGGAGCTGTTTTTT. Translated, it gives CASSFQENTGELFF.

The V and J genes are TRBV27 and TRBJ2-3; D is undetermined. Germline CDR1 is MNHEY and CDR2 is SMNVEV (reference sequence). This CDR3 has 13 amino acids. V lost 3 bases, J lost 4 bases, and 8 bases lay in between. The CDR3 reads CASSFSVSDTQYF. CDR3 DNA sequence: TGTGCCAGCAGTTTCTCGGTTTCAGATACGCAGTATTTT.

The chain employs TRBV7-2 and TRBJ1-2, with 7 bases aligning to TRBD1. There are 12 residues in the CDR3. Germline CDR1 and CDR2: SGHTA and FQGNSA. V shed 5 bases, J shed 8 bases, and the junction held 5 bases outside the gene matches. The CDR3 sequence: CASSDTGVGYTF. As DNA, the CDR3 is TGTGCCAGCAGCGACACAGGGGTAGGCTACACCTTC.

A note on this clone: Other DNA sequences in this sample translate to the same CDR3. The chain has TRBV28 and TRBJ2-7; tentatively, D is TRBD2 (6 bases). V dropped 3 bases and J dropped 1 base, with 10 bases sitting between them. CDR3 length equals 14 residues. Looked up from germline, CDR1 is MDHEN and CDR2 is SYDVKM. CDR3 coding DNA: TGTGCCAGCAGTTTGGGGACTGGATCCTACGAGCAGTACTTC. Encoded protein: CASSLGTGSYEQYF.

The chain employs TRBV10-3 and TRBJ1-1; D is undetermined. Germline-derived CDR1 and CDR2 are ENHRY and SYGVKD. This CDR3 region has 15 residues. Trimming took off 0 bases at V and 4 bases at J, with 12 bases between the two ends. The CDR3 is CAISESAPGFTEAFF. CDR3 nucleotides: TGTGCCATCAGTGAGTCAGCCCCGGGATTCACTGAAGCTTTCTTT.

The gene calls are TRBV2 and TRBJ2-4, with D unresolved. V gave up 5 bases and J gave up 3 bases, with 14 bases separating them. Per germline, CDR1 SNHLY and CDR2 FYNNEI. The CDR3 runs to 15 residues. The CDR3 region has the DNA TGTGCCAGCAGTCAGAACGTAGATTACAAAAACATTCAGTACTTC. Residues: CASSQNVDYKNIQYF.

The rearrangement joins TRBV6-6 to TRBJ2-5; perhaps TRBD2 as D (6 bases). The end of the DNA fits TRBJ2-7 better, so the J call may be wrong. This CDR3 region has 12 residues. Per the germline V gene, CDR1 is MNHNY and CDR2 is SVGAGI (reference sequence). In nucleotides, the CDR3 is TGTGCCAGCGGGGACTGGGGCTACGAGCAGTACTTC. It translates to CASGDWGYEQYF.

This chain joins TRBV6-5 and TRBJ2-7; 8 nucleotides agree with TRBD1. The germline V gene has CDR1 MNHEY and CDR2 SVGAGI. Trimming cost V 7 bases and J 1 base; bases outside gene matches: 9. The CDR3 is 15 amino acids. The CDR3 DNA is TGTGCCAGCATCCCCGACAGGGGTTCTTCCTACGAGCAGTACTTC. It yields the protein CASIPDRGSSYEQYF.

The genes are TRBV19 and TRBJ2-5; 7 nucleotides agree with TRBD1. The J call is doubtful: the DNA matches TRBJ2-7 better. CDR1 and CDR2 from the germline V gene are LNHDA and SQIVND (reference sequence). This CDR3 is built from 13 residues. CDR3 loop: CASSLQGSHEQYF. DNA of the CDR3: TGTGCCAGTAGTTTACAGGGGTCCCACGAGCAGTACTTC.

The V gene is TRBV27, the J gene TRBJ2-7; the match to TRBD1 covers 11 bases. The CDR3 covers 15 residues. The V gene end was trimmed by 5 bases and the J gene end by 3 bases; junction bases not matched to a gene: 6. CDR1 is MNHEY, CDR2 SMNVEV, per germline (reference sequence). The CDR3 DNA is TGTGCCAGCAGTCCCGGACAGGGGGCGGACTACGAGCAGTACTTC. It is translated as CASSPGQGADYEQYF.

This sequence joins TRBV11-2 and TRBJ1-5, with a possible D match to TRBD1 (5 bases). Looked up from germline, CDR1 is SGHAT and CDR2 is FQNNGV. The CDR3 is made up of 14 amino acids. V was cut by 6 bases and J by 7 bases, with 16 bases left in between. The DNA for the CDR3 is TGTGCCAGCAGTCGCACGGGGCTGGGACAGCCCCAGCATTTT. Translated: CASSRTGLGQPQHF.

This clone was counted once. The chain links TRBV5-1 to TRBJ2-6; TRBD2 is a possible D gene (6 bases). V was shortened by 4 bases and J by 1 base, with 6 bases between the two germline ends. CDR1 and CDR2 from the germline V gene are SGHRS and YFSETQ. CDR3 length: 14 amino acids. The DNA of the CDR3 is TGCGCCAGCAGCCGGGGGTCTGGGGCCAACGTCCTGACTTTC. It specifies CASSRGSGANVLTF.

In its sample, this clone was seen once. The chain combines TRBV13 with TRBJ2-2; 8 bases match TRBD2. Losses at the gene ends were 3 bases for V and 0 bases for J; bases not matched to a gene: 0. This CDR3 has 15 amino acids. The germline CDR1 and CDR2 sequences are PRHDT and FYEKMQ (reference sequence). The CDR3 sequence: CASSLGLANTGELFF. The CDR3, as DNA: TGTGCCAGCAGCTTGGGACTAGCGAACACCGGGGAGCTGTTTTTT. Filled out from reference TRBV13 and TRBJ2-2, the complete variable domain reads AAGVIQSPRHLIKEKRETATLKCYPIPRHDTVYWYQQGPGQDPQFLISFYEKMQSDKGSIPDRFSAQQFSDYHSELNMSSLELGDSALYFCASSLGLANTGELFFGEGSRLTVL.

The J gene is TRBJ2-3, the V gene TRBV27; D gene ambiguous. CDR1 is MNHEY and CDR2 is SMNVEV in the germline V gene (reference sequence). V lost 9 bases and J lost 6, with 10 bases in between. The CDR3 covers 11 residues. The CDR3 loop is CASTLPDTQYF. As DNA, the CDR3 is TGTGCCAGTACCCTCCCCGATACGCAGTATTTT.

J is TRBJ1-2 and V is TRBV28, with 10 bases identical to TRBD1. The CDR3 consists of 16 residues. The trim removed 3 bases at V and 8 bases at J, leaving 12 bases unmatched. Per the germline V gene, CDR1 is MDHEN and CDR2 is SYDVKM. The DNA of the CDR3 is TGTGCCAGCAGTTTTGGGACAGGGGCGACCCTTGGGGGCTACACCTTC. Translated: CASSFGTGATLGGYTF.

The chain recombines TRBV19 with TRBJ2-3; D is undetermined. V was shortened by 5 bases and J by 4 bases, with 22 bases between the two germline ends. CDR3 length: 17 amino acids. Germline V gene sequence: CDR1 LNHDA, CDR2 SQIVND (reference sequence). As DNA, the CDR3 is TGTGCCAGTAGTGCCGCACTGTGGGCCCCTGAGGCAGATACGCAGTATTTT. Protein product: CASSAALWAPEADTQYF.

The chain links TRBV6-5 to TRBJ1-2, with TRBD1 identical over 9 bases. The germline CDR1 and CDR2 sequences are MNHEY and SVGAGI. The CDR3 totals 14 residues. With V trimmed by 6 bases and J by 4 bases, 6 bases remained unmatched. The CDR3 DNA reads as TGTGCCAGCAGGAACAGGGGGCTAACCTATGGCTACACCTTC. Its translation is CASRNRGLTYGYTF.

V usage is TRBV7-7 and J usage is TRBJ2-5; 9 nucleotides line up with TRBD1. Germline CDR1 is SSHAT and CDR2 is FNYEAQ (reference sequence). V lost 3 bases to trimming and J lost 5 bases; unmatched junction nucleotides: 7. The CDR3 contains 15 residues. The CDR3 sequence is CASSFRTGEAETQYF. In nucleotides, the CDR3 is TGTGCCAGCAGCTTTCGGACAGGGGAAGCGGAGACCCAGTACTTC.

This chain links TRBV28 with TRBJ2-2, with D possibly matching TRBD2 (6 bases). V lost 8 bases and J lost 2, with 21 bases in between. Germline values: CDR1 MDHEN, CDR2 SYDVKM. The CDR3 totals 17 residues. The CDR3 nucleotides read TGTGCCAGCCTACAACCGGCTGGGAGGATTAACACCGGGGAGCTGTTTTTT. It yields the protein CASLQPAGRINTGELFF.

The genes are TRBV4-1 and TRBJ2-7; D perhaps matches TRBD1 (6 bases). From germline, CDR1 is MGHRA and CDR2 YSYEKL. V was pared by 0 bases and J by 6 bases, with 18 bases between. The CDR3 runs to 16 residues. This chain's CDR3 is CASSQDERGYLSEQYF. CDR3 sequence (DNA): TGCGCCAGCAGCCAAGACGAAAGGGGGTATCTGAGCGAGCAGTACTTC.

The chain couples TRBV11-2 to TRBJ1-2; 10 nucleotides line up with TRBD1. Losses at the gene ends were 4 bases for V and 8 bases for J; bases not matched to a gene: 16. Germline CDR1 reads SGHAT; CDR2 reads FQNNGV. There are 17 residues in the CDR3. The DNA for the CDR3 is TGTGCCAGCAGCTCCGATAGAGGGACAGGGGTGTTGGGCGGCTACACCTTC. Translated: CASSSDRGTGVLGGYTF.